The clone carrying this TCR beta chain came up a few times. Its antigen is unidentified. This entry is derived from a study of T cell repertoires in cytomegalovirus infection. Study overall: From public TCR beta signatures came an indication of both CMV infection and matching HLA type.

TCRdb analysed the reads with MiXCR anew, one entry per CDR3 protein. The data show some 800,000 distinct CDR3 sequences, with about 29% seen just once and 10% to 15% held by the top ten. The CDR3 totals 16 residues. With 3 bases clipped from V and 5 bases from J, the junction kept 10 bases outside the gene matches. CDR1 and CDR2 from the germline V gene are MNHEY and SMNVEV (reference sequence). The study's findings and limits: Carriers of CMV and the relevant HLA type were discriminated by public TCR beta frequency.

This receptor was taken from a human donor in good health (CMV status not recorded). Some clones in this sample may be carry-over from other donors' samples. Sequenced material: cultured CD8+ T cells from PBMCs, taken from culture after CMV antigen stimulation. The gene calls are TRBV27 and TRBJ2-5; 9 bases line up with TRBD2. Written as DNA, the CDR3 is TGTGCCAGCAGTTTTGGGGGGCTAGCGGGGAGCGAGACCCAGTACTTC. As protein: CASSFGGLAGSETQYF.